The entry below gives a single T cell receptor (beta chain) sequence along with its context. This sample was taken from a study of blood T cell repertoires in COVID-19. At the level of the study: The United States, Italy and Spain provided the acute and convalescent COVID-19 samples. PBMCs, B-cell-depleted T cells, or T cells were the source of the cDNA or gDNA that made up the material.

Authors' methods: Amplifying reference gene primers gave estimates of nucleated cell counts. Repertoires were generated with immunoSEQ multiplex PCR, while TCRdb's copy carries only in-frame clones and drops some. V, J and clone size are those of that table, while D and trimming were read from the DNA. The sample carries around 110,000 clones, around nine tenths recorded once. The CDR3 is made up of 15 amino acids. V shed 0 bases and J shed 6 bases, with 10 bases lying between them. Germline V lookup: CDR1 SGHRS, CDR2 YFSETQ. The chain carries TRBV5-1 and TRBJ1-6, with D possibly TRBD1 on 5 matching bases. This clonotype was sampled from a man aged 40-49 years with acute or convalescent COVID-19. The sample taken for sequencing was peripheral blood. In nucleotides, the CDR3 is TGCGCCAGCAGCTTGGAGGGGTTGGGTAATTCACCCCTCCACTTT. Protein: CASSLEGLGNSPLHF.